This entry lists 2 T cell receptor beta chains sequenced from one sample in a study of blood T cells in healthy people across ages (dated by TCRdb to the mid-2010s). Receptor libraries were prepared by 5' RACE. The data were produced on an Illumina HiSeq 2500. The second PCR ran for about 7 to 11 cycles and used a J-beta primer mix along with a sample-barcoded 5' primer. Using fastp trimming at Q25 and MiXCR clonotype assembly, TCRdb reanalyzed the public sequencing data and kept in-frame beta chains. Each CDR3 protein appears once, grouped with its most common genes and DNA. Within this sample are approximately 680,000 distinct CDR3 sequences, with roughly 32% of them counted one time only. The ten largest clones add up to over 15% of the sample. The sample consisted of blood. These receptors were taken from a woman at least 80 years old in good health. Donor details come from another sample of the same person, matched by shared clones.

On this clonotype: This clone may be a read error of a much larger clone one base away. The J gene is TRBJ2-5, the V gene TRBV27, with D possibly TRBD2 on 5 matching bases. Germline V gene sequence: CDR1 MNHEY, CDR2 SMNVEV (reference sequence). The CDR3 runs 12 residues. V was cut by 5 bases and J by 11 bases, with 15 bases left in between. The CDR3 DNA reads TGTGCCAGCAGTCCTAGCACCAATGAGCAGTACTTC. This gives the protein CASSPSTNEQYF.

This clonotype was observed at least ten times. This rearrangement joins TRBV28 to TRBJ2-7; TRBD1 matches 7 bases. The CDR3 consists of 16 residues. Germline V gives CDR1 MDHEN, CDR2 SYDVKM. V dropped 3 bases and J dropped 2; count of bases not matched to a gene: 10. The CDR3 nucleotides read TGTGCCAGCAGTTTCTTCCTTCGAACAGGGGCCTACGAGCAGTACTTC. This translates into CASSFFLRTGAYEQYF.